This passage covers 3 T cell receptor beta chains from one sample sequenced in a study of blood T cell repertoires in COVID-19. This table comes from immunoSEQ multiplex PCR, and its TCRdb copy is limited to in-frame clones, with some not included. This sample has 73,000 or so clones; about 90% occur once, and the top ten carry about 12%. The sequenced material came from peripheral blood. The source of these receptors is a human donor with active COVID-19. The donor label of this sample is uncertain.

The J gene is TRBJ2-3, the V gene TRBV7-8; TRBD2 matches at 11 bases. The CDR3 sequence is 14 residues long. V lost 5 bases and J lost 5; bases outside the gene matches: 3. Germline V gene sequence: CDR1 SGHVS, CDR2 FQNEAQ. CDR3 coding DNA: TGTGCCAGCAGCCTAGGGACTAGCGGAGATACGCAGTATTTT. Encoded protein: CASSLGTSGDTQYF.

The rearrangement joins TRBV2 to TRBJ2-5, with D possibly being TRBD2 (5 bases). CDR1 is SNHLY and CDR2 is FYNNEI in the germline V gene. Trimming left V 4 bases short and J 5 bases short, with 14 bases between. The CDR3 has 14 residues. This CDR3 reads CASSVRVGGETQYF. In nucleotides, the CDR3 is TGTGCCAGCAGTGTACGGGTCGGAGGTGAGACCCAGTACTTC.

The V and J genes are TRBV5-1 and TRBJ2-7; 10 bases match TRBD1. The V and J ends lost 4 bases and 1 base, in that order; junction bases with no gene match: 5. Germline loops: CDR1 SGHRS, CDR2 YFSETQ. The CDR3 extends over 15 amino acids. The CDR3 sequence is CASSEGTGVSYEQYF. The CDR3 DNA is TGCGCCAGCAGCGAAGGGACAGGGGTATCCTACGAGCAGTACTTC.